Here is one TCR beta chain with its context. Antigen: not known. The CDR3 is 15 residues long. CDR1 and CDR2 from the germline V gene are LNHDA and SQIVND (reference sequence). Trimming pared 1 base from V and 1 base from J, leaving 10 bases between. This specimen belongs to a study of cytomegalovirus exposure and HLA in healthy donors. In the study overall: Of around 410 genotyped donors, 75% to 90% grouped in the Caucasian-associated ancestry cluster. Study findings and constraints: A later analysis revealed that TCR association rates differed between HLA loci, peaking at DRB1 and bottoming out at HLA-C. Cytomegalovirus association was assigned to 170 or so TCR beta chains.

Nominal health characterized the donors when sampled, though unrecorded immune exposures were likely. The PCR used 60 Vbeta and 13 Jbeta primers. The protocol was immunoSEQ multiplex PCR, while the TCRdb copy is restricted to in-frame clones and leaves out a portion. The data show 60,000 to 70,000 clones, 60% to 80% seen once. Sample: PBMCs. This TCR was sampled from a man between 60 and 75 years old in good health and CMV-seropositive. This chain joins TRBV19 and TRBJ2-5, with a tentative D call TRBD2 (5 bases). CDR3 in DNA: TGTGCCAGTAGTATAGGTAGCGTTTTCCAAGAGACCCAGTACTTC. Amino acid sequence: CASSIGSVFQETQYF.